This TCR beta chain derives from a study of T cell responses to AZD1222 COVID-19 vaccine. The study, taken as a whole, reports: In a largely white British group with more females than males, clonal diversity was possibly underestimated. Following two doses of AZD1222, Spike-specific TCR breadth and depth rose.

This CDR3 has 14 amino acids. CDR1 SGHAT and CDR2 FQDESV come from the germline V gene (reference sequence). The germline V and J ends were trimmed by 2 bases and 10 bases, with 12 bases remaining between them. Assay used: immunoSEQ multiplex PCR; TCRdb lists only in-frame clones, some missing. The sample has around 170,000 clones, approximately 91% seen once. This clone was found once. Its specificity is unknown. This TCR was recovered from an adult in good health. V and J are TRBV11-1 and TRBJ1-6; unclear D gene. The starting material was peripheral blood, obtained on day 0 of AZD1222 vaccination. The CDR3 nucleotides read TGTGCCAGCAGCTTATCCGGATCGGAATCACCCCTCCACTTT. Translated: CASSLSGSESPLHF.